The next 4 T cell receptor beta chains were all read from a single sample in a study of T-cell reconstitution after alpha-beta-depleted transplantation in children. Unique molecular identifiers were incorporated during preparation of the TCRbeta library. TCRdb re-called the PCR reads with MiXCR, one entry per CDR3 protein. The sample lists 500,000 to 600,000 distinct CDR3 sequences, approximately 30% occurring once. The sample consisted of PBMCs, taken before TCRalphabeta/CD19-depleted stem cell transplant. Receptors were obtained from a boy under three years old with Wiskott-Aldrich syndrome, due to receive a stem cell transplant.

This clonotype showed up just a few times. This chain uses TRBV7-9 with TRBJ1-2; no clear D gene. This CDR3 is built from 12 residues. V was pared by 7 bases and J by 1 base, with 7 bases between. Germline V CDR1 and CDR2: SEHNR, FQNEAQ (reference sequence). CDR3 in amino acids: CASTGSNYGYTF. CDR3 nucleotides: TGTGCCAGCACGGGCAGTAACTATGGCTACACCTTC.

This clonotype was seen a single time. V is TRBV11-2 and J is TRBJ2-1, with 7 bases lining up with TRBD2. Germline loops: CDR1 SGHAT, CDR2 FQNNGV. V was pared by 1 base and J by 8 bases, with 11 bases of the junction left unmatched. The length of the CDR3 is 16 residues. CDR3 protein: CASSLASLRETDEQFF. For the CDR3, the DNA is TGTGCCAGCAGCTTAGCTAGTTTGCGGGAGACGGATGAGCAGTTCTTC.

Only a few counts were recorded for this clonotype. The chain recombines TRBV20-1 with TRBJ1-1; D is ambiguous. With 3 bases removed from V and 6 bases from J, the gap between germline ends came to 8 bases. CDR3 length: 11 residues. Germline lookup yields CDR1 DFQATT and CDR2 SNEGSKA (reference sequence). The CDR3 loop is CSASRVSEAFF. The CDR3 DNA reads TGCAGTGCTAGTCGGGTTTCTGAAGCTTTCTTT.

This clonotype has more than one count but fewer than ten. Written as DNA, the CDR3 is TGTGCCAGCAGCTTTGGGGACAGGGGCGGGGAGACCCAGTACTTC. Protein product: CASSFGDRGGETQYF. The chain recombines TRBV5-6 with TRBJ2-5, with 10 bases aligning to TRBD1. The trim removed 2 bases at V and 5 bases at J, leaving 6 bases unmatched. Germline CDR1 and CDR2: SGHDT and YYEEEE. The CDR3 spans 15 residues.